This TCR beta chain was recovered during a study of blood T cell dynamics during melanoma immunotherapy. In the study overall: Metastatic melanoma patients received first-line pembrolizumab or nivolumab plus ipilimumab.

The V and J ends lost 4 bases and 0 bases respectively, with 7 bases between them. CDR3 length equals 13 residues. Germline assignment: CDR1 SGDLS and CDR2 YYNGEE. On this clone itself: The antigen is undetermined.

Overall study results and limits: At W3, later disease-control patients showed bifurcated PBMC repertoire changes, unlike progressors.

Produced via immunoSEQ multiplex PCR; TCRdb's table is partial and in-frame only. The data contain fewer than 2,000 clones, more than 70% of them seen just once; the ten biggest clones take up roughly half. Stated time point: pre-treatment baseline. One draw preceded checkpoint blockade; another followed its first cycle at week 3. No patient had earlier systemic cancer treatment, concurrent immunosuppressants, or another active cancer. The rearrangement links TRBV9 to TRBJ2-5; D may match TRBD1 or TRBD2 (5 bases each). This receptor was taken from a human donor with melanoma. This specimen was blood, taken from a patient treated with checkpoint blockade. CDR3 nucleotide sequence: TGTGCCAGCAGCCCGGGACACCAAGAGACCCAGTACTTC. It is translated as CASSPGHQETQYF.